Described below is a single T cell receptor beta chain sequence and its context. Its antigen remains unidentified. Amplified TCR beta CDR3 regions derived from RNA transcripts. When the TCR CDR3 underwent first-round RT-PCR, the HTBI primer set was used. TCRdb independently ran MiXCR on the multiplex PCR reads; one entry per CDR3 protein. The table has about 610,000 distinct CDR3 sequences, approximately 15% seen once. The data originate from a study of T cells in Graves' hyperthyroidism and ophthalmopathy. The study's findings and limits: Blood also carried most thyroid clonotypes expanded above 0.001.

Each diagnosis drew on symptoms, thyroxine, TRAb, thyroid ultrasound and orbital computed tomography findings. Extraction of PBMCs used roughly 9.6 ml of fresh peripheral blood. CDR1 is LNHDA and CDR2 is SQIVND in the germline V gene (reference sequence). This CDR3 region has 15 residues. Between the trimmed V and J ends, which lost 3 bases and 4 bases, there was a span of 13 bases. The TCR was taken from a middle-aged woman with Graves' ophthalmopathy. The chain combines TRBV19 with TRBJ1-5; D call uncertain. The specimen sequenced was blood. The CDR3 DNA follows: TGTGCCAGTAGTATCCCAGGACGGGCAAATCAGCCCCAGCATTTT. Protein sequence: CASSIPGRANQPQHF.